The present entry profiles one T cell receptor beta chain with its context. Its specificity is not known. This sample is drawn from a study of T-cell reconstitution after alpha-beta-depleted transplantation in children. Study-level results: Hyperexpanded clones declined; after one year, newly produced T cells mostly supplied diversity. Reportedly, only several hundred clones from non-depleted graft cells drove alpha-beta T-cell counts at about two months.

The library targeted TCRbeta and was prepared with unique molecular identifiers. A single record per CDR3 protein comes from TCRdb applying MiXCR to the PCR reads. Of approximately 82,000 distinct CDR3 sequences listed, over 15% are singletons. This clonotype originated in a male patient aged 2-15 years who had a stem cell transplant for acute lymphoblastic leukemia, so the T cells may come from the graft donor. Sequenced here: PBMCs, mostly from graft donor cells, sampled 360 days after TCRalphabeta/CD19-depleted stem cell transplant.

The CDR3 bases are TGCGCCAGCAGTGAGTCCGGGATCCCATACGAGCAGTACTTC. Translation gives CASSESGIPYEQYF. V usage is TRBV10-1 and J usage is TRBJ2-7; D is perhaps TRBD2 (5 bases). The CDR3 is 14 residues long. V shed 0 bases and J shed 4 bases, with 10 bases lying between them. CDR1 WNHNN and CDR2 SYGVQD come from the germline V gene (reference sequence).